This T cell receptor beta chain is drawn from a study of blood T cell repertoires in COVID-19 (dated by TCRdb to 2019 to 2021). For the study in its entirety: The collaborator samples originated in the United States, Italy and Spain and spanned the acute and convalescent phases of COVID-19. Sample metadata almost always included a de-identified subject ID, COVID-19 status, age in years and sex. Where HLA class I and class II types were available, the types were taken from metadata supplied by the sample provider, not from assay-based typing. The material from the prospective study consisted of cDNA or gDNA derived from T cells, B-cell-depleted T cells, or PBMCs. The samples were drawn from the first 160 participants of the ongoing ImmuneRACE study and from 1,254 subjects provided by 6 global collaborators. The dataset comprised deeply sampled blood TCRbeta repertoires from subjects exposed to, actively infected with, or recovered from COVID-19. The repertoires were made available in a free public database intended to serve as a resource for research on the immune response to SARS-CoV-2. Summary of the overall study and its limitations: The amount of clinical and demographic metadata varied by source and participant and was provided uncurated.

Trimming costs V 10 bases and J 1 base, and their ends lie 11 bases apart. Reading from cysteine to phenylalanine, the CDR3 counts 13 amino acids. CDR3 DNA only is kept here, 39 bases in frame from base 1. CDR1 and CDR2, per the germline V gene, are ENHRY and SYGVKD. TCRbeta CDR3 regions were amplified from genomic DNA using the immunoSEQ Assay, a bias-controlled multiplex PCR. The study's processing was this. The number of nucleated cells in each sample was estimated by amplification of reference gene primers within the assay. To quantify the absolute abundance of each unique TCRbeta CDR3 rearrangement, sequence reads were collapsed and filtered. For each sample, productive Simpson clonality was calculated by taking the square root of Simpson's diversity index across productive rearrangements. What TCRdb holds here is the immuneACCESS table cut down to in-frame rearrangements. Part of the clones is not present; checked against another copy, under half of the missing clones reflect an unresolved V gene, and the others are unexplained. V and J calls and clone size are as listed in that table; D and trimming were resolved from the DNA. The sample table records roughly 300,000 clones; about 89% of these occur just once. Roughly 6.7% of the sample goes to the ten largest clones.

Samples from volunteer blood donors who had recovered from COVID-19 were contributed by a second Seattle source. Whole blood was collected in K2EDTA tubes by collaborating institutions according to the institutions' own protocols. For TCRbeta analysis, collaborators shipped samples as frozen whole blood, isolated PBMCs, or DNA extracted from either of those sample types. For this clone: Its antigen is not yet known. Base qualities are not recorded, but no much larger clone differs from it by a single base.

The clonotype comes from a young man who had recovered from COVID-19. This chain is built from TRBV10-3 and TRBJ1-3, with the D gene uncertain. Sequencing was performed on peripheral blood. The CDR3 has the sequence CASQRGSGNTIYF. In nucleotide form, the sequence is TGTGCCAGCCAGAGAGGTTCTGGAAACACCATATATTTT.